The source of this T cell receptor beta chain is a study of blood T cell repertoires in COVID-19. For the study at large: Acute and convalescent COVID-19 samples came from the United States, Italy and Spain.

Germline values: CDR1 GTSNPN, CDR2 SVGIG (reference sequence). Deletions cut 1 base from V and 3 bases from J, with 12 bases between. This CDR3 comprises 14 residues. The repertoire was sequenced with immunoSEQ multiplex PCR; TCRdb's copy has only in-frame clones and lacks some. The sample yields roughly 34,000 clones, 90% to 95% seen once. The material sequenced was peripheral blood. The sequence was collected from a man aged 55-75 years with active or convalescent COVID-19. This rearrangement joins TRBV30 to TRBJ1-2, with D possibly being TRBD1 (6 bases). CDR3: CAWSGQVTDYGYTF. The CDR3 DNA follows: TGTGCCTGGAGTGGACAGGTGACGGACTATGGCTACACCTTC.